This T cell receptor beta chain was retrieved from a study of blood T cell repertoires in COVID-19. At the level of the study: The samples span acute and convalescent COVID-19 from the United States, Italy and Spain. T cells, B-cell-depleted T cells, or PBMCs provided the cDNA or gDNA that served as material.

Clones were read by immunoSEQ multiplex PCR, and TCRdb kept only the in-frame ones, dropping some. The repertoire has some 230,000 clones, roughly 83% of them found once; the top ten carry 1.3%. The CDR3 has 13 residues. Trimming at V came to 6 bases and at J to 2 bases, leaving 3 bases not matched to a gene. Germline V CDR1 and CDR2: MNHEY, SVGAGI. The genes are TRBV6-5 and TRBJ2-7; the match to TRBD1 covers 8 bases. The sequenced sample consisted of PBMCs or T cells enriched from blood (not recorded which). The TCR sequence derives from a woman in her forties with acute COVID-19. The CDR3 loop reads CASSLTGAYEQYF. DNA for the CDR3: TGTGCCAGCAGCTTGACAGGGGCCTACGAGCAGTACTTC.